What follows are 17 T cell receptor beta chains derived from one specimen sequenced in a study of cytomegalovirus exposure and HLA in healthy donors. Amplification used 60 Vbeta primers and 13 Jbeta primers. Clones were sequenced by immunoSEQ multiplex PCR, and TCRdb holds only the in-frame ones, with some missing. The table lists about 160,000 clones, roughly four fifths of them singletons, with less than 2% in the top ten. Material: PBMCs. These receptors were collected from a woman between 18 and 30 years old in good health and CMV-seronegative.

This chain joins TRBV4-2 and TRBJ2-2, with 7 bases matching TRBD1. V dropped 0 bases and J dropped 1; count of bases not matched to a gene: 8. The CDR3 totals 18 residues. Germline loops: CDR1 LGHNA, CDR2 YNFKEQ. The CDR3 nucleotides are TGTGCCAGCAGCCAAGATCGTAGGGCAGGGGGGAACACCGGGGAGCTGTTTTTT. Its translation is CASSQDRRAGGNTGELFF.

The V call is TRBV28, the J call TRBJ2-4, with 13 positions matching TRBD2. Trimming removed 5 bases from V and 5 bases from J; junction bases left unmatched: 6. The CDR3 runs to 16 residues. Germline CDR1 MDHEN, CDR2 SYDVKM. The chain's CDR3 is CASSLWTSGSQNIQYF. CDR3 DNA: TGTGCCAGCAGTCTTTGGACTAGCGGGAGCCAAAACATTCAGTACTTC.

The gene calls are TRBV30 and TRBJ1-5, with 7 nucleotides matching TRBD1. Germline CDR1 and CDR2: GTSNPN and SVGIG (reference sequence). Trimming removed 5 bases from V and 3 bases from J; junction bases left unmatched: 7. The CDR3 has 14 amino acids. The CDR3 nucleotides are TGTGCCTGGGCCTACGGGACAGTCAATCAGCCCCAGCATTTT. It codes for CAWAYGTVNQPQHF. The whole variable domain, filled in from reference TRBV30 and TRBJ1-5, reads SQTIHQWPATLVQPVGSPLSLECTVEGTSNPNLYWYRQAAGRGLQLLFYSVGIGQISSEVPQNLSASRPQDRQFILSSKKLLLSDSGFYLCAWAYGTVNQPQHFGDGTRLSIL.

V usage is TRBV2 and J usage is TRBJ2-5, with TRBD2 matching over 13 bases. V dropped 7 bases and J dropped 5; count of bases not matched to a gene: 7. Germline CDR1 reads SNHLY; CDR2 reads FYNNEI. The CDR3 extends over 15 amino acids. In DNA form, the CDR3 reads TGTGCCAGCAACCTGGGACTAGCGGGGTATGAGACCCAGTACTTC. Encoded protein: CASNLGLAGYETQYF. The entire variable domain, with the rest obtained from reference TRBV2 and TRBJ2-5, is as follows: EPEVTQTPSHQVTQMGQEVILRCVPISNHLYFYWYRQILGQKVEFLVSFYNNEISEKSEIFDDQFSVERPDGSNFTLKIRSTKLEDSAMYFCASNLGLAGYETQYFGPGTRLLVL.

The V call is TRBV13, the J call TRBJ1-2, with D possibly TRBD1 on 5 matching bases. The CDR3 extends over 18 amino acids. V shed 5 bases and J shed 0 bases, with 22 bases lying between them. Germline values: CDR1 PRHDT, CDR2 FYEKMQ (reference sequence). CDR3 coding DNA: TGTGCCAGCAGCCCTTCCGGATCGGGCAGGGTGACTAACTATGGCTACACCTTC. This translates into CASSPSGSGRVTNYGYTF.

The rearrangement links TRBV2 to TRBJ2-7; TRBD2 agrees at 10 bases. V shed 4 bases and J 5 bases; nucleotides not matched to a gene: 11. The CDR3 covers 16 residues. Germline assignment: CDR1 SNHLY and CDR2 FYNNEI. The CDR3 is CASSGLAGASVDEQYF. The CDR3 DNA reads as TGTGCCAGCAGTGGCCTAGCGGGGGCCTCGGTGGACGAGCAGTACTTC.

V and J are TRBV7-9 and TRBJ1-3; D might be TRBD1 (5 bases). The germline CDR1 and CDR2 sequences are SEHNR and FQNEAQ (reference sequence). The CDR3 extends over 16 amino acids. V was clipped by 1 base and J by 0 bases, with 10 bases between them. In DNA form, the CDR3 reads TGTGCCAGCAGCTTAGAACAGGCGCCCTCTGGAAACACCATATATTTT. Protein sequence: CASSLEQAPSGNTIYF.

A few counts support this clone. The CDR3 DNA reads as TGTGCCAGCCGACCCATCTCACGGGAGGGGAATGAGCAGTTCTTC. Protein product: CASRPISREGNEQFF. The chain recombines TRBV27 with TRBJ2-1; 8 bases agree with TRBD2. The V gene end was trimmed by 8 bases and the J gene end by 7 bases; junction bases not matched to a gene: 13. From germline, CDR1 is MNHEY and CDR2 SMNVEV (reference sequence). The CDR3 loop spans 15 amino acids.

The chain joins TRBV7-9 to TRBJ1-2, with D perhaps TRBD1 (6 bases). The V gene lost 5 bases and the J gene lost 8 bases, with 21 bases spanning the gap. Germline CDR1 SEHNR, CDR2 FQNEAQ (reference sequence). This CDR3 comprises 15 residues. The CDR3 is CASSLQGLLPRGYTF. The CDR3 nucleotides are TGTGCCAGCAGCCTACAGGGTCTCCTGCCTAGGGGCTACACCTTC. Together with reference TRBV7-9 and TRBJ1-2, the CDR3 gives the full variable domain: DTGVSQNPRHKITKRGQNVTFRCDPISEHNRLYWYRQTLGQGPEFLTYFQNEAQLEKSRLLSDRFSAERPKGSFSTLEIQRTEQGDSAMYLCASSLQGLLPRGYTFGSGTRLTVV.

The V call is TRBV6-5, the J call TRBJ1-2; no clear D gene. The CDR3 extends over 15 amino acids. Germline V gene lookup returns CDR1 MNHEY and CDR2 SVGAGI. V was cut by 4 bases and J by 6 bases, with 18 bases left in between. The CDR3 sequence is CASSWEVGSTDGYTF. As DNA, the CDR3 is TGTGCCAGCAGTTGGGAGGTAGGGAGCACGGATGGCTACACCTTC.

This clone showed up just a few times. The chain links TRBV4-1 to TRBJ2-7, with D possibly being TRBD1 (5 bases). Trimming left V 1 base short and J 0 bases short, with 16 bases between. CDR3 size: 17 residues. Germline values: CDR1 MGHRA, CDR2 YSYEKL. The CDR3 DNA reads TGCGCCAGCAGCCAAGTGTTCGGGCAGGGCATCTCCTACGAGCAGTACTTC. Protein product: CASSQVFGQGISYEQYF.

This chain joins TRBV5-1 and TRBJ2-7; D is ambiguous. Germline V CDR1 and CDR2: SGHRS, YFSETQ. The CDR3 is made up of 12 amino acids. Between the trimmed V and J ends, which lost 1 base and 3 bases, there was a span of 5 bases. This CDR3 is CASSLIGYEQYF. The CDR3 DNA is TGCGCCAGCAGCTTGATCGGCTACGAGCAGTACTTC.

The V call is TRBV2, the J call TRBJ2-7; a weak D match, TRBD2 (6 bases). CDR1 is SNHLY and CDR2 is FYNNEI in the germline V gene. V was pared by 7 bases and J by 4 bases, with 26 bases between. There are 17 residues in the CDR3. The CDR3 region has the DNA TGTGCCAGCAAAGCTCGGGAGTCAGGCGGGATAGATTACGAGCAGTACTTC. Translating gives CASKARESGGIDYEQYF. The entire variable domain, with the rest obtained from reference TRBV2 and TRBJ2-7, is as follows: EPEVTQTPSHQVTQMGQEVILRCVPISNHLYFYWYRQILGQKVEFLVSFYNNEISEKSEIFDDQFSVERPDGSNFTLKIRSTKLEDSAMYFCASKARESGGIDYEQYFGPGTRLTVT.

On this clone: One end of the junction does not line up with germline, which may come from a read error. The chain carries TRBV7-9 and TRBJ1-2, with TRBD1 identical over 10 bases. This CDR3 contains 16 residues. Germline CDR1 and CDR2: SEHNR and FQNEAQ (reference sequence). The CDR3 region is CSSRPTGTGVPYGYTF. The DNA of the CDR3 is TGTTCCAGCAGACCTACCGGGACAGGGGTCCCCTATGGCTACACCTTC.

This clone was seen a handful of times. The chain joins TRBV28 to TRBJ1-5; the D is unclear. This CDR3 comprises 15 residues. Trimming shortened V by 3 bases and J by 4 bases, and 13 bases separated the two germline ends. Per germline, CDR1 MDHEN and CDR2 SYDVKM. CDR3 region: CASSLPGSANQPQHF. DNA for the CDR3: TGTGCCAGCAGTTTGCCCGGGTCAGCAAATCAGCCCCAGCATTTT.

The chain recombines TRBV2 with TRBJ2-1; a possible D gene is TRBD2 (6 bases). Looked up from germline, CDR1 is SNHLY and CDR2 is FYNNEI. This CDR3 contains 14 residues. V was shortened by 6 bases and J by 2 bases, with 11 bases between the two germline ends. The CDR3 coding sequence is TGTGCCAGCAGCTCGACTAGTCCCTACAATGAGCAGTTCTTC. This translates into CASSSTSPYNEQFF.

The CDR3 DNA is TGCAGCGTTGTCAGGTTGCAGACTGAAGCTTTCTTT. Translated, it gives CSVVRLQTEAFF. The rearrangement uses TRBV29-1 and TRBJ1-1; D unclear. V lost 4 bases, J lost 5 bases, and 11 bases lay in between. Germline CDR1 SQVTM, CDR2 ANQGSEA. This CDR3 is built from 12 residues. Full variable domain (rest looked up from reference TRBV29-1 and TRBJ1-1): SAVISQKPSRDICQRGTSLTIQCQVDSQVTMMFWYRQQPGQSLTLIATANQGSEATYESGFVIDKFPISRPNLTFSTLTVSNMSPEDSSIYLCSVVRLQTEAFFGQGTRLTVV.